Listed below are T cell receptor beta chains from one sample, sequenced in a study of blood T cell repertoires in COVID-19. Method: immunoSEQ multiplex PCR; TCRdb's copy keeps in-frame clones and lacks some. The sample consists of approximately 220,000 clones, roughly four fifths of them appearing once. Sequenced: PBMCs or T cells enriched from blood (not recorded which). These receptors came from a woman between 50 and 59 years old who had been exposed to COVID-19. Both conserved end residues are part of each CDR3. The D gene is left open where the match is weak. Clone size is given for some rows only: seen once, a few or many times, or a class if the clone is expanded.

D	J	size	V	DNA	CDR3
NA	TRBJ2-2	NA	TRBV14	TGTGCCAGCAGCCCGTGGGCAAGGAGGACCCCGAACACCGGGGAGCTGTTTTTT	CASSPWARRTPNTGELFF
NA	TRBJ2-7	NA	TRBV27	TGTGCCAGCAGTTCTATAGGACGAACAGGGATGGGGTCCTACGAGCAGTACTTC	CASSSIGRTGMGSYEQYF
NA	TRBJ2-2	NA	TRBV5-5	TGTGCCAGCAGCTTAATTACTAGTATGACCGGGGAGCTGTTTTTT	CASSLITSMTGELFF
NA	TRBJ1-2	few	TRBV4-3	TGCGCCAGCAGCCAAGATCCCTACAGCTATGGCTACACCTTC	CASSQDPYSYGYTF
TRBD2	TRBJ2-3	NA	TRBV7-9	TGTGCCAGCAGCTCCGGGGGGGCCGCAGATACGCAGTATTTT	CASSSGGAADTQYF
TRBD1	TRBJ1-1	once	TRBV7-6	TGTGCCAGCAGCTTAGACCCAGGGGGAACTGAAGCTTTCTTT	CASSLDPGGTEAFF
NA	TRBJ1-4	NA	TRBV6-5	TGTGCCAGCAGTTACTCCATACAGGGCCTTAATGAAAAACTGTTTTTT	CASSYSIQGLNEKLFF
NA	TRBJ1-2	NA	TRBV6-5	TGTGCCAGCAGCTCGACTGCCTGGGGCTACACCTTC	CASSSTAWGYTF
TRBD1	TRBJ1-2	NA	TRBV6-5	TGTGCCAGCAGTCAACCGGGACAGGGGTTTTATGGCTACACCTTC	CASSQPGQGFYGYTF
NA	TRBJ1-4	NA	TRBV7-9	TGTGCCAGCAGCTTAGCACAGGGAGATGAAAAACTGTTTTTT	CASSLAQGDEKLFF
TRBD1	TRBJ2-7	few	TRBV7-2	TGTGCCAGCAGCTTAGCGGGGACAGGGGTCTACGAGCAGTACTTC	CASSLAGTGVYEQYF
NA	TRBJ1-3	NA	TRBV29-1	TGCAGCGTAGATACAGGGTATTCTGGAAACACCATATATTTT	CSVDTGYSGNTIYF
NA	TRBJ2-3	NA	TRBV5-1	TGCGCCAGCAGCTTGGGAAACAACCGGGTCCTCTTCACAGATACGCAGTATTTT	CASSLGNNRVLFTDTQYF
TRBD1	TRBJ1-5	NA	TRBV6-5	TGTGCCAGCCGAGGACAGGGCGGTCAGCCCCAGCATTTT	CASRGQGGQPQHF
TRBD1	TRBJ1-3	NA	TRBV5-1	TGCGCCAGCAGCTCGGGACAGGGCCTCTCTGGAAACACCATATATTTT	CASSSGQGLSGNTIYF
TRBD2	TRBJ2-7	NA	TRBV13	TGTGCCAGCAGCTTAGGGGGGCTAGCGGGGCGATACGAGCAGTACTTC	CASSLGGLAGRYEQYF
TRBD1	TRBJ1-1	NA	TRBV28	TGTGCCAGCAGCCCCGGGACAGGGTTAGCTTTCTTT	CASSPGTGLAFF
NA	TRBJ1-4	NA	TRBV30	TGTGCCTGGAGTCGGGGGGCTAATGAAAAACTGTTTTTT	CAWSRGANEKLFF
NA	TRBJ1-4	NA	TRBV28	TGTGCCAGCAGTGCGATATCGACAGTCCGGTCGGAAAAACTGTTTTTT	CASSAISTVRSEKLFF
NA	TRBJ2-1	NA	TRBV3-1/TRBV3-2	TGTGCCAGCAGCCAAGCCCACAGGAACAATGAGCAGTTCTTC	CASSQAHRNNEQFF
TRBD1	TRBJ1-5	NA	TRBV18	TGTGCCAGCTCACAGGGACAGGGGAGTCAGCCCCAGCATTTT	CASSQGQGSQPQHF
NA	TRBJ1-2	few	TRBV19	TGTGCCAGTAACCGCGGGGGTCCTCTTAACTATGGCTACACCTTC	CASNRGGPLNYGYTF
NA	TRBJ2-7	NA	TRBV21-1	TGTGCCAGCAAGCTTGGCAGGGGGCTGAACGAGCAGTACTTC	CASKLGRGLNEQYF
NA	TRBJ2-4	NA	TRBV5-1	TGCGCCAGCAGCTTGGCAGGGAAGCAAAACATTCAGTACTTC	CASSLAGKQNIQYF
NA	TRBJ1-4	NA	TRBV18	TGTGCCAGCTCACCGACTCGAAATTTAGGCGAAAAACTGTTTTTT	CASSPTRNLGEKLFF
NA	TRBJ1-1	NA	TRBV25-1	TGTGCCAGCAGTGATCTAGGGAACACTGAAGCTTTCTTT	CASSDLGNTEAFF
NA	TRBJ1-6	NA	TRBV7-2	TGTGCCAGCAGCTTAAGGGGCGAGAGATCACCCCTCCACTTT	CASSLRGERSPLHF
NA	TRBJ1-1	NA	TRBV3-1/TRBV3-2	TGTGCCAGCAGCCAAGATTTTACAGGGAACACTGAAGCTTTCTTT	CASSQDFTGNTEAFF
TRBD2	TRBJ2-3	NA	TRBV12-5	TGTGCTAGTGTCCTCGGGGGGGGCACAGATACGCAGTATTTT	CASVLGGGTDTQYF
NA	TRBJ2-2	NA	TRBV6-2/TRBV6-3	TGTGCCAGCAGTTACGCCCACAACCCCGGGGAGCTGTTTTTT	CASSYAHNPGELFF
NA	TRBJ1-6	NA	TRBV7-9	TGTGCCAGCAGCTTAGCACAGGGCTACTCACCCCTCCACTTT	CASSLAQGYSPLHF
NA	TRBJ2-2	few	TRBV28	TGTGCCAGCAGTCGGTTATCCGGGGAGCTGTTTTTT	CASSRLSGELFF
TRBD2	TRBJ2-1	NA	TRBV7-2	TGTGCCAGCAGCTTGGTATCACGGACTAGCGGTTACAATGAGCAGTTCTTC	CASSLVSRTSGYNEQFF
TRBD1	TRBJ1-2	NA	TRBV10-3	TGTGCCATCAGCAGGGACAGCTCAGCTAACTATGGCTACACCTTC	CAISRDSSANYGYTF
TRBD1	TRBJ1-4	NA	TRBV6-5	TGTGCCAGCAGTTACTCAGGACAGGCCAATGAAAAACTGTTTTTT	CASSYSGQANEKLFF
NA	TRBJ1-2	few	TRBV10-1	TGCGCCAGCAATGAGCCGACAACCCACGCTAACTATGGCTACACCTTC	CASNEPTTHANYGYTF
TRBD2	TRBJ2-5	once	TRBV7-2	TGTGCCAGCAGACACAAGAAAGCGGGGGGCTTGGAGACCCAGTACTTC	CASRHKKAGGLETQYF
NA	TRBJ2-2	NA	TRBV12-3/TRBV12-4	TGTGCCAGCAGTTTACAGGCCACCGGGGAGCTGTTTTTT	CASSLQATGELFF
TRBD2	TRBJ2-3	NA	TRBV6-4	TGTGCCAGCGCAGCGGGGGTCACAGATACGCAGTATTTT	CASAAGVTDTQYF
TRBD1	TRBJ2-7	NA	TRBV29-1	TGCAGCGCAGGTAGACAGGGGGTCTACGAGCAGTACTTC	CSAGRQGVYEQYF
NA	TRBJ2-1	NA	TRBV3-1/TRBV3-2	TGTGCCAGCAGCGCTTATAGCGATTACAATGAGCAGTTCTTC	CASSAYSDYNEQFF
TRBD1	TRBJ2-5	once	TRBV15	TGTGCCACCAGCAGAGATGGCGGACAGGGGAGACAGACCCAGTACTTC	CATSRDGGQGRQTQYF
TRBD1	TRBJ1-5	NA	TRBV11-2	TGTGCCAGCAGCGAAGGGGGCCCGACAGGGGCCCAGCCCCAGCATTTT	CASSEGGPTGAQPQHF
TRBD1	TRBJ1-5	NA	TRBV2	TGTGCCAGCAGTGTAGCCAGGGGGCCAAGTCAGCCCCAGCATTTT	CASSVARGPSQPQHF
NA	TRBJ1-2	NA	TRBV7-9	TGTGCCAGCACCCTAGGGGGAATGGAGGGCTACACCTTC	CASTLGGMEGYTF
NA	TRBJ2-7	NA	TRBV29-1	TGCAGCGGTGTGACGGGGAATTTCCCCTACGAGCAGTACTTC	CSGVTGNFPYEQYF
NA	TRBJ1-1	NA	TRBV4-1	TGCGCCAGCAGCCAAGATCCGAGCATGAACACTGAAGCTTTCTTT	CASSQDPSMNTEAFF
TRBD1	TRBJ1-1	NA	TRBV18	TGTGCCAGCTCATCGTCTACAGGGGTTATGAACACTGAAGCTTTCTTT	CASSSSTGVMNTEAFF
TRBD1	TRBJ1-2	NA	TRBV5-1	TGCGCCAGCAGCTGGGGGGACAGGGACTATGGCTACACCTTC	CASSWGDRDYGYTF
TRBD1	TRBJ1-2	NA	TRBV7-6	TGTGCCAGCAGACCTCTCCGGGACAGGGGTTCCTATGGCTACACCTTC	CASRPLRDRGSYGYTF
NA	TRBJ1-6	few	TRBV27	TGTGCCAGCAGTTTACAGGGGCCCCATTATAATTCACCCCTCCACTTT	CASSLQGPHYNSPLHF
NA	TRBJ1-3	few	TRBV29-1	TGCAGCGTTGGGCATAGCGGGAACACCATATATTTT	CSVGHSGNTIYF
NA	TRBJ2-5	NA	TRBV7-8	TGTGCCAGCAGCTTAGGAACAGCAAGTAGGGAGACCCAGTACTTC	CASSLGTASRETQYF
NA	TRBJ2-6	NA	TRBV6-5	TGTGCCACCAACAGGGCGCGTGGGGCCAACGTCCTGACTTTC	CATNRARGANVLTF